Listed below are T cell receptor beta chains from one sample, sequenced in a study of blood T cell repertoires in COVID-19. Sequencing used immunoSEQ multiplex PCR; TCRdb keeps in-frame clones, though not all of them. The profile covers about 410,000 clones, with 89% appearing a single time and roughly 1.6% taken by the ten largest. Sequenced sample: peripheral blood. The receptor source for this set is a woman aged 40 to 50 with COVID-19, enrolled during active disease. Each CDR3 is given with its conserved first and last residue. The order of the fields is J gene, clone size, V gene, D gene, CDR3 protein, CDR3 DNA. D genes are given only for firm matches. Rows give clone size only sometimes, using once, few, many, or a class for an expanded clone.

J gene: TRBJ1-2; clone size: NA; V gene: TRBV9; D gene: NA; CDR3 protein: CASSAITEPDYGYTF; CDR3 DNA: TGTGCCAGCAGCGCCATCACCGAGCCGGACTATGGCTACACCTTC
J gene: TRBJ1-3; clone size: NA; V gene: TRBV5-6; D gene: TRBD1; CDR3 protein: CASSLGQGRSGNTIYF; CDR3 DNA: TGTGCCAGCAGCTTGGGACAGGGTAGGTCTGGAAACACCATATATTTT
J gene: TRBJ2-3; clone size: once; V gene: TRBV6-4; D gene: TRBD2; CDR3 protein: CASSPTGAGDTDTQYF; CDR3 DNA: TGTGCCAGCAGTCCCACGGGAGCGGGGGACACAGATACGCAGTATTTT
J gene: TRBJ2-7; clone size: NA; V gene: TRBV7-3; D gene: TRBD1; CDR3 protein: CASSPADRNDYEQYF; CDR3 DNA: TGTGCCAGCAGCCCTGCGGACAGGAACGACTACGAGCAGTACTTC
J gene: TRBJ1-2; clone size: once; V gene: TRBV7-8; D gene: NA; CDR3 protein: CASSLGQAGGYTF; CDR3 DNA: TGTGCCAGCAGCTTAGGACAGGCTGGTGGCTACACCTTC
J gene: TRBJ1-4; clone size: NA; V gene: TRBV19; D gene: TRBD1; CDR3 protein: CASSTTGTGIRNEKLFF; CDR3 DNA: TGTGCCAGTAGTACCACCGGGACAGGGATACGAAATGAAAAACTGTTTTTT
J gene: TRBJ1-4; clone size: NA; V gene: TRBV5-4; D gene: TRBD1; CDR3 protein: CASSLKQGNEKLFF; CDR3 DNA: TGTGCCAGCAGCTTGAAACAGGGGAATGAAAAACTGTTTTTT
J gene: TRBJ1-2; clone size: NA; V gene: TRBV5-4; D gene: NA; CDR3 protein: CASSSDIPLYGYTF; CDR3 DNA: TGTGCCAGCAGCTCTGACATCCCCCTCTATGGCTACACCTTC
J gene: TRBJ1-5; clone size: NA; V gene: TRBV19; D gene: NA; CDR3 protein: CASSSRTGNQPQHF; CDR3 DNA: TGTGCCAGTAGTAGTAGGACGGGGAATCAGCCCCAGCATTTT
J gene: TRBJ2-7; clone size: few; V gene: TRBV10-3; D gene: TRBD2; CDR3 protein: CATEGELAGVYEQYF; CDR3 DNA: TGTGCCACCGAAGGGGAACTAGCGGGAGTCTACGAGCAGTACTTC
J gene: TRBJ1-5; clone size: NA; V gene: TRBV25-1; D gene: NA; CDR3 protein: CASSDVEGLGQPQHF; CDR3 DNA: TGTGCCAGCAGTGACGTGGAGGGGCTGGGACAGCCCCAGCATTTT
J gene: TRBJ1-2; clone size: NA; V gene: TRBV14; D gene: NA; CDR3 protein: CASSLTRGHQEGYGYTF; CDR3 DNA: TGTGCCAGCAGCCTAACCCGGGGCCATCAGGAGGGCTATGGCTACACCTTC
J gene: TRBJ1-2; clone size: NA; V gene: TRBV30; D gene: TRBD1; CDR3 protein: CAGTGNYGYTF; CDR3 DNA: TGTGCCGGGACAGGGAACTATGGCTACACCTTC
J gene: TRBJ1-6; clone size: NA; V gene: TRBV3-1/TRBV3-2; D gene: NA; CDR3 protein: CASSQDPRTRNIF; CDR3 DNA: TGTGCCAGCAGCCAAGATCCCAGGACACGAAACATCTTT
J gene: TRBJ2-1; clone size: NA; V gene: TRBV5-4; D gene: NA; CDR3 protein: CASSPQGWGSSYNEQFF; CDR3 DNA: TGTGCCAGCAGCCCCCAGGGGTGGGGAAGCTCCTACAATGAGCAGTTCTTC
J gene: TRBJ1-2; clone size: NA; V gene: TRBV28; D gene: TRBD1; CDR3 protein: CASRPGGRNYGYTF; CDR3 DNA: TGTGCCAGCAGGCCAGGGGGCAGGAACTATGGCTACACCTTC
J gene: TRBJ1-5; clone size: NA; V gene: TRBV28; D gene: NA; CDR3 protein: CASSLGIRGSAHF; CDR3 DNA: TGTGCCAGCAGTTTGGGGATCAGGGGATCGGCGCATTTT
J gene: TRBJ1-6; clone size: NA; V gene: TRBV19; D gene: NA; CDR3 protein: CASSRNRGNSPLHF; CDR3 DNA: TGTGCCAGTAGCCGAAACCGGGGAAATTCACCCCTCCACTTT
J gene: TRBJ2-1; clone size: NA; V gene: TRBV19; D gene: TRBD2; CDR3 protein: CASSIGLADDYNEQFF; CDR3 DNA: TGTGCCAGTAGTATAGGACTAGCGGATGACTACAATGAGCAGTTCTTC
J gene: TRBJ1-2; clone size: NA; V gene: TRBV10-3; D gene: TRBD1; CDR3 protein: CAISESAGTGDGYTF; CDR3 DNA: TGTGCCATCAGTGAGTCTGCCGGGACAGGGGATGGCTACACCTTC
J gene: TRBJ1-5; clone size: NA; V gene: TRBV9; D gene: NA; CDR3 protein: CASSPDNRSPQHF; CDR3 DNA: TGTGCCAGCAGCCCCGATAACCGGTCCCCCCAGCATTTT
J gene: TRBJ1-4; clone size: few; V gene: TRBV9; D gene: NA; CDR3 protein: CASSVGMGPNEKLFF; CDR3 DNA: TGTGCCAGCAGCGTAGGAATGGGGCCGAATGAAAAACTGTTTTTT
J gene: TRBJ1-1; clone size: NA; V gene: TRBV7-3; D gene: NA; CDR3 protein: CASSPAGLNTEAFF; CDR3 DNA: TGTGCCAGCAGCCCTGCCGGGTTGAACACTGAAGCTTTCTTT
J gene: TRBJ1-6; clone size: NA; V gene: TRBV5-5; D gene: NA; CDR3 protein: CASSLGGGSSPLHF; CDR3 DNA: TGTGCCAGCAGCTTGGGGGGAGGAAGTTCACCCCTCCACTTT
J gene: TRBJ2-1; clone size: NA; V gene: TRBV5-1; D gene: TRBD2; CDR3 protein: CASSLGLAGGGNEQFF; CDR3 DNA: TGCGCCAGCAGCTTGGGACTAGCGGGGGGAGGGAATGAGCAGTTCTTC
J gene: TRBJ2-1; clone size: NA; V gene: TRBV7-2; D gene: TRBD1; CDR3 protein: CASSFRDSSYNEQFF; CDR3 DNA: TGTGCCAGCAGCTTCCGGGACAGCTCCTACAATGAGCAGTTCTTC
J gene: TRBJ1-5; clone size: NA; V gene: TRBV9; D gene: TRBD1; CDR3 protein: CASSVGQGSQPQHF; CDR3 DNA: TGTGCCAGCAGCGTAGGACAGGGCAGTCAGCCCCAGCATTTT
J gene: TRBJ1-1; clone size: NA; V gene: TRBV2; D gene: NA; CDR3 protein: CASSGRDDGSMNTEAFF; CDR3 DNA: TGTGCCAGCAGTGGACGGGATGACGGATCGATGAACACTGAAGCTTTCTTT
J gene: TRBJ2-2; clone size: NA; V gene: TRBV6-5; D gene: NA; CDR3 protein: CASRGQFNTGELFF; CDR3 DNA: TGTGCCAGCAGAGGACAGTTTAACACCGGGGAGCTGTTTTTT
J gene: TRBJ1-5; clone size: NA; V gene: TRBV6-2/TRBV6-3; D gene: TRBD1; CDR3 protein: CASSSTGLRPQHF; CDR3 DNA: TGTGCCAGCAGTTCGACAGGGTTGAGGCCCCAGCATTTT
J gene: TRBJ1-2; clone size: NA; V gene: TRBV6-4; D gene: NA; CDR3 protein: CASSDTVSRVRYGYTF; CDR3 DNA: TGTGCCAGCAGTGACACGGTGAGCCGCGTAAGATATGGCTACACCTTC
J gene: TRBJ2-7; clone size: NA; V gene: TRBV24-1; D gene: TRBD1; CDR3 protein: CATSDGTGHEQYF; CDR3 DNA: TGTGCCACCAGTGATGGGACAGGGCACGAGCAGTACTTC
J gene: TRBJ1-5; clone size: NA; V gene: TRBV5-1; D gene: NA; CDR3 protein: CASSLDSNQPQHF; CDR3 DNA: TGCGCCAGCAGCTTGGACAGTAACCAGCCCCAGCATTTT
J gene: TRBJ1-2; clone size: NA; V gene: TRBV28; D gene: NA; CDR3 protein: CASSFPLGQTWGNYGYTF; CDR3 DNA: TGTGCCAGCAGTTTCCCCCTGGGACAAACTTGGGGGAACTATGGCTACACCTTC